This T cell receptor beta chain stems from a study of radiation and T cells in renal cell carcinoma. Notes on the study in general: Pretreatment tumor biopsies were lacking, so baseline clonotypes are unknown. Top tumor clonotypes rose in blood 2 weeks post-radiation, then contracted.

Specified time point: blood 2 weeks post-SBRT. Treatment: 15 Gy SBRT to primary tumor, nephrectomy 4 weeks later. Radiation-treated patients gave blood at baseline, week 2 and week 4. Clear cell pathology was present in this patient's renal cell carcinoma. Points on this clone: Its antigen is currently unknown.

The method was immunoSEQ multiplex PCR; TCRdb's version includes in-frame clones alone and lacks a portion of them. Of roughly 78,000 clones listed, around 76% are singletons. V dropped 6 bases and J dropped 0; count of bases not matched to a gene: 9. The germline V gene has CDR1 LNHDA and CDR2 SQIVND (reference sequence). This CDR3 has 16 residues. The specimen comprised blood, sampled from a patient whose treatment included radiotherapy and nephrectomy. This TCR was sampled from a man aged 60 to 75 with renal cell carcinoma. This chain connects TRBV19 to TRBJ2-3, with 7 bases identical to TRBD1. The CDR3 sequence is CASSPHRDSSTDTQYF. The CDR3 nucleotides are TGTGCCAGTAGCCCTCATCGGGACAGCAGCACAGATACGCAGTATTTT.